The 11 T cell receptor beta chains below come from one sample, sequenced in a study of CD8+ T cells in alopecia areata. RNA extraction and reverse transcription yielded cDNA as sequencing template. Profiled with immunoSEQ multiplex PCR; TCRdb holds only in-frame clones, not every one. The sample shows some 190,000 clones, roughly 60% of them seen only once. The treatment here: oral pan-JAK inhibitor, 5-10 mg twice daily. The sequencing here drew on CD4+ T cells sorted from blood, taken at week 24, from a patient treated with tofacitinib. The receptors originated from a human donor with alopecia areata.

The V and J genes are TRBV30 and TRBJ1-5; D perhaps matches TRBD1 (6 bases). There are 15 residues in the CDR3. Germline CDR1 and CDR2: GTSNPN and SVGIG (reference sequence). The V and J ends lost 1 base and 1 base respectively, with 11 bases between them. CDR3 nucleotide sequence: TGTGCCTGGAGTGCTGGGGGCTTCAGCAATCAGCCCCAGCATTTT. The encoded protein is CAWSAGGFSNQPQHF.

V gene TRBV29-1 combines with J gene TRBJ1-4, with D unresolved. The CDR3 is made up of 12 amino acids. Trimming stripped 4 bases from V and 8 bases from J, with 11 bases between. Germline V gene lookup returns CDR1 SQVTM and CDR2 ANQGSEA. The CDR3 coding sequence is TGCAGCGTTGGAGGGTCCCGCGAAAAACTGTTTTTT. It translates to CSVGGSREKLFF.

This clone has just one count. The chain uses TRBV4-3 and TRBJ1-2; 10 bases match TRBD1. V trimming: 1 base; J trimming: 7 bases; junction bases outside the gene matches: 3. From germline, CDR1 is LGHNA and CDR2 YSLEER. The CDR3 is 14 amino acids. CDR3 sequence reads: CASSQGQGASGYTF. CDR3 DNA sequence: TGCGCCAGCAGCCAAGGACAGGGGGCGAGTGGCTACACCTTC.

The chain couples TRBV12-5 to TRBJ2-3; tentative D call: TRBD1 (5 bases). The CDR3 runs 14 residues. In germline, CDR1 is LGHNT, CDR2 FRNRAP. Trimming removed 3 bases from V and 1 base from J, with 8 bases in between. The CDR3 loop reads CASGLGDGTDTQYF. For the CDR3, the DNA is TGTGCTAGTGGTTTAGGGGATGGCACAGATACGCAGTATTTT.

The rearrangement joins TRBV29-1 to TRBJ2-7; D could derive from TRBD1 or TRBD2 (5 bases each). This CDR3 is built from 11 residues. Germline V CDR1 and CDR2: SQVTM, ANQGSEA. The V end lost 0 bases, the J end lost 9 bases, and 9 bases lay between the germline ends. The CDR3 coding sequence is TGCAGCGTTGAAGAGGTAGGGACGCAGTACTTC. Encoded protein: CSVEEVGTQYF.

The chain uses TRBV11-1 and TRBJ2-7; D tentatively fits TRBD1 or TRBD2 (5 bases each). The CDR3 loop spans 14 amino acids. V lost 5 bases and J 0 bases, leaving 11 bases between the germline ends. In germline, CDR1 is SGHAT, CDR2 FQDESV (reference sequence). This chain's CDR3 is CASSLGRLSYEQYF. For the CDR3, the DNA is TGTGCCAGCAGCCTGGGACGACTCTCCTACGAGCAGTACTTC.

The table lists this clone with a few counts. The rearrangement joins TRBV27 to TRBJ2-1; the D gene could be TRBD1 or TRBD2 (6 bases each). Germline CDR1 reads MNHEY; CDR2 reads SMNVEV (reference sequence). V was cut by 10 bases and J by 6 bases, with 25 bases left in between. CDR3 size: 16 residues. CDR3 nucleotide sequence: TGTGCCACCTCTGATGTGGGGGGCTACCTGTCCAATGAGCAGTTCTTC. Its translation: CATSDVGGYLSNEQFF.

Notes on this clone: Other DNA sequences of this sample code for an identical CDR3. The V and J genes are TRBV15 and TRBJ1-4; D unclear. From germline, CDR1 is LNHNV and CDR2 YYDKDF (reference sequence). Between the trimmed V and J ends, which lost 1 base and 5 bases, there was a span of 5 bases. This CDR3 region has 13 residues. The CDR3 coding sequence is TGTGCCACCAGCAGAGGACCGAATGAAAAACTGTTTTTT. Amino acids: CATSRGPNEKLFF.

The sample holds a few counts of this clone. The sample has other DNA sequences that encode this CDR3 too. V and J are TRBV29-1 and TRBJ1-5; D is possibly TRBD1 (5 bases). Deletions cut 5 bases from V and 3 bases from J, with 8 bases between. Germline V lookup: CDR1 SQVTM, CDR2 ANQGSEA. The CDR3 is made up of 12 amino acids. CDR3 sequence: CSVRDFNQPQHF. DNA of the CDR3: TGCAGCGTTAGGGACTTCAATCAGCCCCAGCATTTT.

This clone was seen only once. This sequence joins TRBV29-1 and TRBJ1-1; D is ambiguous. Germline CDR1 SQVTM, CDR2 ANQGSEA. The CDR3 contains 12 residues. V shed 4 bases and J shed 1 base, with 7 bases lying between them. The CDR3 reads CSVASGNTEAFF. The CDR3 coding sequence is TGCAGCGTTGCATCCGGGAACACTGAAGCTTTCTTT.

CDR3 DNA: TGTGCCAGCAGTGAGGGAGGGCGAAGGGCCAACGTCCTGACTTTC. Translation gives CASSEGGRRANVLTF. The chain is built from TRBV25-1 and TRBJ2-6; 7 bases map to TRBD2. The ends lost 3 bases at V and 5 bases at J; junction bases unmatched: 4. The CDR3 runs 15 residues. Germline CDR1 reads MGHDK; CDR2 reads SYGVNS.